Listed below are T cell receptor beta chains from one sample, sequenced in a study of STAT5B mutations in CD4+ large granular lymphocyte leukemia. Using immunoSEQ multiplex PCR, the repertoire was profiled, and TCRdb retains in-frame clones only, with some absent. The sample comprises 15,000 to 20,000 clones, approximately 88% of which are singletons, and less than 15% rests with the top ten. Sequenced: CD4+ T cells from blood buffy coats. The receptor set was obtained from a human donor in good health. Both conserved end residues are part of each CDR3.

V | CDR3
TRBV2 | CASSPRASGDGQYF
TRBV30 | CAWSQGVNEKLFF
TRBV4-1 | CASSQDSTTRETQYF
TRBV15 | CATSRLAGVTYEQYF
TRBV10-1 | CASSPDPRQPQHF
TRBV6-1 | CASRPLAGQSYEQYF
TRBV7-2 | CASSLMASSTEAFF
TRBV16 | CASTSLRANTEAFF
TRBV27 | CASTSRTDLAEQFF
TRBV6-5 | CASSYLSGTRPYEQYF
TRBV19 | CASSVGGQGFIYGYTF
TRBV11-2 | CASSDPRGSGYGYTF
TRBV6-4 | CASSVAATDTQYF
TRBV5-4 | CASSGAGGAWKTEAFF
TRBV4-2 | CASSQDRRDTGELFF
TRBV7-9 | CASSLGGEGGQPQHF
TRBV30 | CAWSVRREQYF